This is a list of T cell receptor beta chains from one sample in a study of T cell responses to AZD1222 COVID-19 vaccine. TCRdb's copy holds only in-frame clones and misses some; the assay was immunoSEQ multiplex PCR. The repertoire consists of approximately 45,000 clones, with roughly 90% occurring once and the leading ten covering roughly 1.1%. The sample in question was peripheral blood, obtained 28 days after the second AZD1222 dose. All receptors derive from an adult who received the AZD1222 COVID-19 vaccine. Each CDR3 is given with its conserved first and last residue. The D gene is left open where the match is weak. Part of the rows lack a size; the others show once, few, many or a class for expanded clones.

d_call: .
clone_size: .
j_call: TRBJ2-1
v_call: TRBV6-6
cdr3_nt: TGTGCCAGCAGTGGACTCAGGGAGCAGTTCTTC
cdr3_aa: CASSGLREQFF

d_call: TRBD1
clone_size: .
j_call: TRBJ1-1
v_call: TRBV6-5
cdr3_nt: TGTGCCAGCAGCCCGGGACAGGAGAGGGAAGAAGCTTTCTTT
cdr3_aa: CASSPGQEREEAFF

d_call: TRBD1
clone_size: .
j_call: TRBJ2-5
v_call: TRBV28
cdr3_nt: TGTGCCAGCAGCCCCGGACAGGACCAAGAGACCCAGTACTTC
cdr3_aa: CASSPGQDQETQYF

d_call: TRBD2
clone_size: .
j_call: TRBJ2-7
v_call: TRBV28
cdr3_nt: TGTGCCAGCAGTAGCGGGAACAACTACGAGCAGTACTTC
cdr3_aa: CASSSGNNYEQYF

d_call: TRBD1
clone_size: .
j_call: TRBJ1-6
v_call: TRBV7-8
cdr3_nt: TGTGCCAGCAGCAGAGACAGGGTTCAGGGTTCACCCCTCCACTTT
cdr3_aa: CASSRDRVQGSPLHF

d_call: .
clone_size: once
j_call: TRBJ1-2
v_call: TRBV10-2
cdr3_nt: TGCGCCAGCAGTGAGTCGACGGGTTCCTATGGCTACACCTTC
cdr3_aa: CASSESTGSYGYTF

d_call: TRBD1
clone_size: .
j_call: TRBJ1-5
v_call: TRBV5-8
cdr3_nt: TGTGCCAGCAGCGCCGGACAGGGGATAGGCAATCAGCCCCAGCATTTT
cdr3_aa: CASSAGQGIGNQPQHF

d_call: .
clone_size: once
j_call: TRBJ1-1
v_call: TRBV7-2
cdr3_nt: TGTGCCAGCAGCTTAGGAACAATCAGGGCTACTGAAGCTTTCTTT
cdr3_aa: CASSLGTIRATEAFF

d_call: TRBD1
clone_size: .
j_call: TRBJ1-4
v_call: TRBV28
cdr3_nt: TGTGCCAGCAGGACAGGGGAGGAAAAACTGTTTTTT
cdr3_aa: CASRTGEEKLFF

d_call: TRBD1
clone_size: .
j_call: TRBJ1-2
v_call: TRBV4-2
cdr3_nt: TGTGCCAGCAGCCAAGACCCCCAGGGGGCGCGTAGCTACACCTTC
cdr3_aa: CASSQDPQGARSYTF

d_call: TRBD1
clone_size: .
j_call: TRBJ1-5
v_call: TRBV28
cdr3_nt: TGTGCCAGCAGTTCCCAGGGGGCCCAAAATCAGCCCCAGCATTTT
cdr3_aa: CASSSQGAQNQPQHF

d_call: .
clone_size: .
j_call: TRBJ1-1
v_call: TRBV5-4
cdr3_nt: TGTGCCAGCAGCTCTAGGACAGACCTGAACACTGAAGCTTTCTTT
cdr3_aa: CASSSRTDLNTEAFF

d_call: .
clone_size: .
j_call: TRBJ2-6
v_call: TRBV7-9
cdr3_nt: TGTGCCAGCAGCTCCCATCGAGGGAGTGGGGCCAACGTCCTGACTTTC
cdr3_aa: CASSSHRGSGANVLTF

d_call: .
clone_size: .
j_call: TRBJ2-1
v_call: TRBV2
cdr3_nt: TGTGCCAGCAGCCCCCGGCCGAGGTCCTACAATGAGCAGTTCTTC
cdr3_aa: CASSPRPRSYNEQFF

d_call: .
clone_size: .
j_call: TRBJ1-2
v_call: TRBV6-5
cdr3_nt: TGTGCCAGCAAGATGGAGGGGACCTATGGCTACACCTTC
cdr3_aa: CASKMEGTYGYTF

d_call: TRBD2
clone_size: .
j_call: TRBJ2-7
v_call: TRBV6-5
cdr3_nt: TGTGCCAGCAGTTGGTATACCGGGAGGATCTACGAGCAGTACTTC
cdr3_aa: CASSWYTGRIYEQYF

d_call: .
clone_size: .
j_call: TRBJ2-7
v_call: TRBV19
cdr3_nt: TGTGCCAGTAGTGCCGAGGGGCTCCTCTCCTACGAGCAGTACTTC
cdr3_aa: CASSAEGLLSYEQYF

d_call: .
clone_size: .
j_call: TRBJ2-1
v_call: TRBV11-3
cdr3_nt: TGTGCCAGCAGCTCCCCCCGGGTTAACAATGAGCAGTTCTTC
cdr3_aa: CASSSPRVNNEQFF

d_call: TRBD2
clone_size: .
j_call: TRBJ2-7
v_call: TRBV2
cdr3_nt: TGTGCCAGCTCTGAAGGACTAGCGGCAGTATACGAGCAGTACTTC
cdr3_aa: CASSEGLAAVYEQYF

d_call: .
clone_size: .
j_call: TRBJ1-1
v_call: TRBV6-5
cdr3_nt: TGTGCCACCCGAAGGGCCGTGAACACTGAAGCTTTCTTT
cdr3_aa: CATRRAVNTEAFF

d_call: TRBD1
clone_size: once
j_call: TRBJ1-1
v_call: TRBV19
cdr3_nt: TGTGCCAGTAGTATGGGCAGGGGGGATAGCACTGAAGCTTTCTTT
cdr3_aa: CASSMGRGDSTEAFF

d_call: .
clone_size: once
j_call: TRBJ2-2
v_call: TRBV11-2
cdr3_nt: TGTGCCAGCAGCTGGGGACCTACAAATAACGGGGAGCTGTTTTTT
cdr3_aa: CASSWGPTNNGELFF

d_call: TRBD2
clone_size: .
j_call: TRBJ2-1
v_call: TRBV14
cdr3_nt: TGTGCCAGCAGCCAAGATTGGGGGGGGGATTCGGCCCGGATACAGTTCTTC
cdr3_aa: CASSQDWGGDSARIQFF

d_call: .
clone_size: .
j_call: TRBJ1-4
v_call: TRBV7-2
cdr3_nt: TGTGCCAGCAGCAACAGGGACTATCGAAAACTGTTTTTT
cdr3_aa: CASSNRDYRKLFF

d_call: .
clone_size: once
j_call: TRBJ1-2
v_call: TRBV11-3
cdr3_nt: TGTGCCAGCAGCTTGCCTGCGAGGTATGGCTACACCTTC
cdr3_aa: CASSLPARYGYTF

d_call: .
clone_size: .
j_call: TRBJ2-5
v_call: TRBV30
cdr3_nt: TGTGCCTGGAGTCAGAGAGGGAGCAGAGAGACCCAGTACTTC
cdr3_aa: CAWSQRGSRETQYF

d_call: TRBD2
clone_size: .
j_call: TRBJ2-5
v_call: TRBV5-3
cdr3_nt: TGTGCCAGAAGCCCTGGACTAGCGGGAGTTGGGGGCCAAGAGACCCAGTACTTC
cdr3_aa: CARSPGLAGVGGQETQYF

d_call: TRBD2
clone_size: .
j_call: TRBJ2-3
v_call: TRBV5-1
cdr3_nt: TGCGCCAGCAGCTTGGCTAGCGGGAGGGCTGGAGATACGCAGTATTTT
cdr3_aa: CASSLASGRAGDTQYF

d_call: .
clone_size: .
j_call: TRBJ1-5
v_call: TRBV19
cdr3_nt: TGTGCCACCAAGGATCGCGGACAGCCCCAGCATTTT
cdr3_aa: CATKDRGQPQHF

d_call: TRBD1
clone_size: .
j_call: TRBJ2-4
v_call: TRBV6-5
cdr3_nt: TGTGCCAGCACCCGACAGGGGGCGGACATTCAGTACTTC
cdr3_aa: CASTRQGADIQYF

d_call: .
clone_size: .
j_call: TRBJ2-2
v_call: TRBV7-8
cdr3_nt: TGTGCCAGCAGCTTACTCCAAAGAGGCACCGGGGAGCTGTTTTTT
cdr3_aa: CASSLLQRGTGELFF

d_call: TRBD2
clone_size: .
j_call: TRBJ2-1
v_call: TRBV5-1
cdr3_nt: TGCGCCAGCAGCCCCCATTTACTAGCGGGAGGGCATAATGAGCAGTTCTTC
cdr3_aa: CASSPHLLAGGHNEQFF

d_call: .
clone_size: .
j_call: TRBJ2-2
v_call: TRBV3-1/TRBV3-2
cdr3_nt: TGTGCCAGCAGCCAAGACTCGACACCCGGGGAGCTGTTTTTT
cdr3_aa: CASSQDSTPGELFF

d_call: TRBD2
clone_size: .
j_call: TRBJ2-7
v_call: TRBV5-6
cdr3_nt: TGTGCCACCCGGGCTAGCGGCCGCTACGAGCAGTACTTC
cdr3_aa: CATRASGRYEQYF

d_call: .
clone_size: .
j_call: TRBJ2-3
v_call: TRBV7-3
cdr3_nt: TGTGCCAGCAGCTTAGGGTTCGGAACTAGCACAGATACGCAGTATTTT
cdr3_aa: CASSLGFGTSTDTQYF

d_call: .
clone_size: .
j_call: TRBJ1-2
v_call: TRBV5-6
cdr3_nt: TGTGCCAGCAGCTTAGGAGCTAACTATGGCTACACCTTC
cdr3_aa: CASSLGANYGYTF

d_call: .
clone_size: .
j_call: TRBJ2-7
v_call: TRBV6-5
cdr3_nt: TGTGCCTCTCGGGCGGGACCGACCTACGAGCAGTACTTC
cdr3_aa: CASRAGPTYEQYF

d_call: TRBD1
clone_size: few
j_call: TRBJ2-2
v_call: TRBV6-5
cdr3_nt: TGTGCCAGCATTAACAGGGGGAACGGGGAGCTGTTTTTT
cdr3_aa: CASINRGNGELFF

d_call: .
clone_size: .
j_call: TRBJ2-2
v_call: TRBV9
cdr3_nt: TGTGCGAGCACAGTGAACACCGGGGAGCTGTTTTTT
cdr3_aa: CASTVNTGELFF

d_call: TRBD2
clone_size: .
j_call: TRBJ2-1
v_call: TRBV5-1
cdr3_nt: TGCGCCAGCAGCGAACTAGCGGGATTTAATGAGCAGTTCTTC
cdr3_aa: CASSELAGFNEQFF

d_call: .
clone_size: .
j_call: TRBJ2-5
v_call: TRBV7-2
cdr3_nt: TGTGCCAGCAGCTTAGGGGTCCCCGGGGAGACCCAGTACTTC
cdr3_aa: CASSLGVPGETQYF

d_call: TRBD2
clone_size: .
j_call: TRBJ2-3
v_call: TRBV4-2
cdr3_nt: TGTGCCAGCAGCCAAGTCCCCGGACTAGCGGATGACACAGATACGCAGTATTTT
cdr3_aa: CASSQVPGLADDTDTQYF

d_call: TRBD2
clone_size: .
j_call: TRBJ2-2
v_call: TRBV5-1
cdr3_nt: TGCGCCAGCAGCCCTGGGACTAGCGGGACCGGGGAGCTGTTTTTT
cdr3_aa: CASSPGTSGTGELFF

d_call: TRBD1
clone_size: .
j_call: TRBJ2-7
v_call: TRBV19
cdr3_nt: TGTGCCAGTAGTCCCCTCCAGGGGGCCGAGCAGTACTTC
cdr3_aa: CASSPLQGAEQYF

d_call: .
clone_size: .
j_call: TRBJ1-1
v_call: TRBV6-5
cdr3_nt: TGTGCCAGCAGTCCCTACAGAAAGGCGTATGAAGCTTTCTTT
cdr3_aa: CASSPYRKAYEAFF

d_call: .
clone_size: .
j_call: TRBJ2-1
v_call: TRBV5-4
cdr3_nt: TGTGCCAGCAGCCCGACTAGTTTAGGATACAATGAGCAGTTCTTC
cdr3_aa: CASSPTSLGYNEQFF

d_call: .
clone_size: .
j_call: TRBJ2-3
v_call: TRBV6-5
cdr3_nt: TGTGCCAGCAGGTGGGGCACGGCAGATACGCAGTATTTT
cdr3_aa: CASRWGTADTQYF

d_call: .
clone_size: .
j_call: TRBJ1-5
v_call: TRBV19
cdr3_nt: TGTGCCAGTAGTAGCTACCGGGCTGTAACCCAGCCCCAGCATTTT
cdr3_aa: CASSSYRAVTQPQHF

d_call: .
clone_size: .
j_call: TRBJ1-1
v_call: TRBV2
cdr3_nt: TGTGCCAGCAGTGCGCGGGGAACTGAAGCTTTCTTT
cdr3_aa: CASSARGTEAFF

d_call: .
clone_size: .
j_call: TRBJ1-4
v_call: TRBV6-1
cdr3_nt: TGTGCCAGCAGTCCGGATGAAAAACTGTTTTTT
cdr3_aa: CASSPDEKLFF

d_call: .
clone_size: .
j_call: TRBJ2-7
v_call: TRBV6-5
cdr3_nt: TGTGCCAGCAGTTCCCTCGGTGGGGAACAGTACTTC
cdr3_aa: CASSSLGGEQYF

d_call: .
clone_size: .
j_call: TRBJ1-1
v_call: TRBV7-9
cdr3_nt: TGTGCCAGCAGCGTCAGTAGGGACACTGAAGCTTTCTTT
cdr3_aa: CASSVSRDTEAFF

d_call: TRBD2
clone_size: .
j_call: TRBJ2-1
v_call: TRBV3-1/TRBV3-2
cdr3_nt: TGTGCCAGCAGCAAAGCCCGACTAGCGGGAGGGTACAATGAGCAGTTCTTC
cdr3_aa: CASSKARLAGGYNEQFF

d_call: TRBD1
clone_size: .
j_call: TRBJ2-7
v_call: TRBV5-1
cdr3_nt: TGCGCCAGCAGCTTTGGGACAGTGGGCACCTACGAGCAGTACTTC
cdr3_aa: CASSFGTVGTYEQYF

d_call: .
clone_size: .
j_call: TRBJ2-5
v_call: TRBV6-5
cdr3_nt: TGTGCCAGCCGAAGGGCAGGGGAGTACCAAGAGACCCAGTACTTC
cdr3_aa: CASRRAGEYQETQYF

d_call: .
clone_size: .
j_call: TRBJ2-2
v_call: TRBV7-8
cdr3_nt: TGTGCCAGCAGCTTAGCTGTCTCCGTGAACACCGGGGAGCTGTTTTTT
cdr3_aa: CASSLAVSVNTGELFF

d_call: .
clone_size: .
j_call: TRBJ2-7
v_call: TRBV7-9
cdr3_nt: TGTGCCAGCAGTTATAGGACTTACGAGCAGTACTTC
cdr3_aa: CASSYRTYEQYF

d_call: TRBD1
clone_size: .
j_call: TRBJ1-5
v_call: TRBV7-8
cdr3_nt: TGTGCCAGCAGCCCAGACAGGGTGCGGAATCAGCCCCAGCATTTT
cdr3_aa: CASSPDRVRNQPQHF